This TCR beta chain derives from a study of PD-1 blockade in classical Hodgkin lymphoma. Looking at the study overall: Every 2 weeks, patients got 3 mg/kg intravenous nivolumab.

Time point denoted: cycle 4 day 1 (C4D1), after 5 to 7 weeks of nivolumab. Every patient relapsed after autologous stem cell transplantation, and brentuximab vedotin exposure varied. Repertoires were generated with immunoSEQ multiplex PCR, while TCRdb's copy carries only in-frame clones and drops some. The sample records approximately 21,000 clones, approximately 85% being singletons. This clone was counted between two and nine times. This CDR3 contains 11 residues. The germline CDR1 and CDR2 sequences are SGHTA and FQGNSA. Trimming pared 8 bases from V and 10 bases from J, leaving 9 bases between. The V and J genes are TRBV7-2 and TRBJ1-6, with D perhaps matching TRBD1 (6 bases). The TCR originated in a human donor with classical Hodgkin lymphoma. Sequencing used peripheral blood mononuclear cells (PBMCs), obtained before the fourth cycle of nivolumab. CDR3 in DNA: TGTGCCAGCGCAGGGGTATCACCCCTCCACTTT. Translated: CASAGVSPLHF.